This T cell receptor beta chain was captured by sequencing in a study of blood T cells in healthy people across ages. With a J-beta primer mix and a sample-barcoded 5' primer, a second PCR ran roughly 7 to 11 cycles. MiXCR, run by TCRdb on the 5' RACE reads, gives a single entry per CDR3 protein. The table lists hundreds of thousands of distinct CDR3 sequences, roughly two fifths of them singletons. The authors drew 7.5 to 10 milliliters of peripheral blood from each donor. Input material: blood. This TCR was sampled from an elderly man in good health.

The CDR3 spells CASRSGRIYNEQFF. As DNA, the CDR3 is TGTGCCAGCAGAAGCGGGAGGATCTACAATGAGCAGTTCTTC. The chain joins TRBV6-5 to TRBJ2-1; 9 nucleotides match TRBD2. The V segment lost 6 bases and the J segment 3 bases; nucleotides outside the gene matches: 3. Germline V gene lookup returns CDR1 MNHEY and CDR2 SVGAGI. This CDR3 is 14 amino acids long.